These 32 T cell receptor beta chains were all obtained from the same sample, sequenced in a study of Tregs in tolerant kidney transplant recipients. Mixed chimerism was transient after nonmyeloablative marrow transplants from related graft donors. The repertoire was sequenced with immunoSEQ multiplex PCR; TCRdb's copy has only in-frame clones and lacks some. The sample gives about 90,000 clones, approximately 93% of which show up once; more than 1.5% is in the top ten. Source: CD4+ T cells from blood (PBMCs), taken 12 months after the transplant. These receptors were collected from a human patient who received a combined kidney and bone marrow transplant. The T cells may partly be graft donor cells.

CDR3 residues: CASDKGGSYNEQFF. CDR3 DNA: TGTGCCAGCGATAAAGGGGGTTCCTACAATGAGCAGTTCTTC. The chain links TRBV14 to TRBJ2-1, with D maybe TRBD1 (6 bases). Germline CDR1 reads SGHDN; CDR2 reads FVKESK. The CDR3 loop spans 14 amino acids. The V and J ends lost 8 bases and 1 base respectively, with 12 bases between them. The variable domain in full, with the rest retrieved from reference TRBV14 and TRBJ2-1, is EAGVTQFPSHSVIEKGQTVTLRCDPISGHDNLYWYRRVMGKEIKFLLHFVKESKQDESGMPNNRFLAERTGGTYSTLKVQPAELEDSGVYFCASDKGGSYNEQFFGPGTRLTVL.

This sequence joins TRBV7-3 and TRBJ2-1; a weak D match, TRBD2 (5 bases). This CDR3 region has 14 residues. Germline lookup yields CDR1 SGHTA and CDR2 FQGTGA. Trimming shortened V by 0 bases and J by 6 bases, and 9 bases separated the two germline ends. The CDR3 region has the DNA TGTGCCAGCAGCTTAACGAGGGAGTCCAATGAGCAGTTCTTC. Amino acids: CASSLTRESNEQFF.

The rearrangement links TRBV18 to TRBJ2-3, with TRBD2 matching over 14 bases. The germline V gene encodes CDR1 KGHSH and CDR2 LQKENI. Trimming cost V 0 bases and J 6 bases; bases outside gene matches: 2. The CDR3 is made up of 16 amino acids. This chain's CDR3 is CASSPPGLAGADTQYF. For the CDR3, the DNA is TGTGCCAGCTCACCACCGGGACTAGCGGGGGCGGATACGCAGTATTTT.

The J gene is TRBJ2-1, the V gene TRBV7-8; TRBD2 agrees at 7 bases. This CDR3 has 15 residues. The V segment lost 0 bases and the J segment 8 bases; nucleotides outside the gene matches: 7. Germline lookup yields CDR1 SGHVS and CDR2 FQNEAQ. CDR3 residues: CASSLAAGEVYEQFF. The CDR3 nucleotides are TGTGCCAGCAGCTTAGCCGCGGGGGAGGTGTATGAGCAGTTCTTC.

The rearrangement joins TRBV18 to TRBJ2-5, with D unresolved. Trimming cost V 4 bases and J 5 bases, with 14 bases left between them. From germline, CDR1 is KGHSH and CDR2 LQKENI. This CDR3 has 14 residues. This chain's CDR3 is CASSLDYARETQYF. CDR3 in DNA: TGTGCCAGCTCACTGGATTATGCCAGGGAGACCCAGTACTTC.

This chain joins TRBV7-2 and TRBJ2-5, with 10 bases aligning to TRBD1. Germline V CDR1 and CDR2: SGHTA, FQGNSA. The trim removed 5 bases at V and 1 base at J, leaving 4 bases unmatched. The CDR3 has 15 residues. The CDR3 region has the DNA TGTGCCAGCAGCCGCCGGACAGGGGGCCAAGAGACCCAGTACTTC. Encoded protein: CASSRRTGGQETQYF.

This chain connects TRBV7-9 to TRBJ2-3; 10 bases are a match to TRBD2. Germline lookup yields CDR1 SEHNR and CDR2 FQNEAQ (reference sequence). The CDR3 consists of 14 residues. The DNA of the CDR3 is TGTGCAGGCGGGAGCGGGAGGGGAAAAGATACGCAGTATTTT. Translation: CAGGSGRGKDTQYF.

The rearrangement joins TRBV30 to TRBJ2-5; D remains ambiguous. This CDR3 has 10 amino acids. V was trimmed by 3 bases and J by 5 bases, leaving 4 bases between them. Looked up from germline, CDR1 is GTSNPN and CDR2 is SVGIG (reference sequence). The CDR3 loop is CAWSRETQYF. CDR3 in DNA: TGTGCCTGGAGCCGTGAGACCCAGTACTTC.

The chain joins TRBV4-1 to TRBJ2-5, with D hard to call. CDR1 MGHRA and CDR2 YSYEKL come from the germline V gene. Trimming removed 2 bases at V and 4 bases at J, with 8 bases between. This CDR3 has 13 residues. The CDR3 loop reads CASSQLARETQYF. The CDR3 coding sequence is TGCGCCAGCAGCCAATTAGCCAGAGAGACCCAGTACTTC.

This chain joins TRBV2 and TRBJ2-2; 7 nucleotides line up with TRBD1. The ends lost 6 bases at V and 2 bases at J; junction bases unmatched: 3. The CDR3 length is 14 residues. The germline gives CDR1 SNHLY, CDR2 FYNNEI. CDR3 region: CASRRGLNTGELFF. Here the CDR3 DNA reads TGTGCCAGCAGGAGGGGGCTCAACACCGGGGAGCTGTTTTTT.

This rearrangement joins TRBV23-1 to TRBJ2-1, with TRBD2 identical over 12 bases. TRBV23-1 is treated as an ORF (open reading frame) with a function not yet certain. V lost 2 bases, J lost 4 bases, and 6 bases stayed unmatched. CDR3 length: 17 residues. This CDR3 is CASSQLSSGGAYNEQFF. CDR3 nucleotides: TGCGCCAGCAGTCAACTGTCTAGCGGGGGGGCATACAATGAGCAGTTCTTC.

V usage is TRBV9 and J usage is TRBJ2-3, with 7 bases that match TRBD2. V shed 7 bases and J 2 bases; nucleotides not matched to a gene: 10. CDR1 is SGDLS, CDR2 YYNGEE, per germline. The CDR3 extends over 15 amino acids. This CDR3 reads CASALGAGDTDTQYF. The CDR3 DNA reads TGTGCCAGCGCCCTTGGGGCGGGGGACACAGATACGCAGTATTTT.

The rearrangement joins TRBV10-3 to TRBJ1-1, with D possibly matching TRBD1 (6 bases). CDR1 is ENHRY, CDR2 SYGVKD, per germline. V dropped 10 bases and J dropped 4 bases, with 16 bases sitting between them. This CDR3 contains 13 residues. Here the CDR3 reads CATWGGLSTEAFF. CDR3 bases: TGTGCCACCTGGGGGGGGCTAAGCACTGAAGCTTTCTTT.

This chain connects TRBV6-6 to TRBJ2-5, with D uncertain. CDR1 is MNHNY and CDR2 is SVGAGI in the germline V gene (reference sequence). The CDR3 has 12 amino acids. V lost 5 bases to trimming and J lost 2 bases, with 6 bases between them. In DNA, the CDR3 is TGTGCCAGCAGTGGGCTACAAGAGACCCAGTACTTC. Its translation: CASSGLQETQYF.

This chain links TRBV5-1 with TRBJ2-1; 14 nucleotides line up with TRBD2. The CDR3 is made up of 15 amino acids. Germline CDR1 is SGHRS and CDR2 is YFSETQ. V lost 7 bases to trimming and J lost 5 bases; unmatched junction nucleotides: 5. The CDR3 DNA reads as TGCGCCAGCGCCCGACTAGCGGGAGGGAACAATGAGCAGTTCTTC. Translated, it gives CASARLAGGNNEQFF.

In its sample, this clone was seen once. The chain links TRBV4-1 to TRBJ2-2; D call uncertain. From germline, CDR1 is MGHRA and CDR2 YSYEKL. CDR3 length: 14 amino acids. Deletions cut 3 bases from V and 2 bases from J, with 7 bases between. The CDR3 DNA sequence: TGCGCCAGCAGCCATGCTAGAAACACCGGGGAGCTGTTTTTT. As protein: CASSHARNTGELFF.

V usage is TRBV4-1 and J usage is TRBJ2-5; 11 bases fit TRBD2. Per the germline V gene, CDR1 is MGHRA and CDR2 is YSYEKL. CDR3 length: 15 amino acids. The J segment lost 2 bases and the V segment lost 1 base, leaving 0 bases of the junction unmatched. The DNA for the CDR3 is TGCGCCAGCAGCCAAGGACTAGCGGGACAAGAGACCCAGTACTTC. Its translation: CASSQGLAGQETQYF.

The chain recombines TRBV28 with TRBJ2-7; 13 nucleotides align to TRBD2. The CDR3 is 17 amino acids. Germline V gene sequence: CDR1 MDHEN, CDR2 SYDVKM. Trimming took 5 bases from V and 0 from J; bases not matched to a gene: 7. DNA of the CDR3: TGTGCCAGCAGTCTCTCGGGACTAGCGGGGATCTCCTACGAGCAGTACTTC. Translating gives CASSLSGLAGISYEQYF.

In the case of this clone: Relative to the germline gene, one junction end is altered; a read error may explain this. The chain employs TRBV19 and TRBJ2-3, with D possibly TRBD1 on 5 matching bases. CDR3 size: 14 residues. The germline CDR1 and CDR2 sequences are LNHDA and SQIVND (reference sequence). CDR3 bases: TGTGCCACCCGACCTCAGGGATCCACAGATGCGCAGTATTTT. This encodes CATRPQGSTDAQYF. Together with reference TRBV19 and TRBJ2-3, the CDR3 gives the full variable domain: DGGITQSPKYLFRKEGQNVTLSCEQNLNHDAMYWYRQDPGQGLRLIYYSQIVNDFQKGDIAEGYSVSREKKESFPLTVTSAQKNPTAFYLCATRPQGSTDAQYFGPGTRLTVL.

This chain uses TRBV6-5 with TRBJ1-2; D is perhaps TRBD1 (5 bases). Trimming took 6 bases from V and 5 from J, leaving 13 bases between them. Germline lookup yields CDR1 MNHEY and CDR2 SVGAGI. CDR3 length equals 13 residues. The CDR3 sequence is CASRTSGGYGYTF. CDR3 nucleotides: TGTGCCAGCAGGACGTCGGGGGGATATGGCTACACCTTC.

V gene TRBV7-2 combines with J gene TRBJ2-3; D gene unclear. V was shortened by 5 bases and J by 6 bases, with 12 bases between the two germline ends. Germline loops: CDR1 SGHTA, CDR2 FQGNSA. The CDR3 sequence is 13 residues long. DNA of the CDR3: TGTGCCAGCAGCCTCCTAAACGCGGATACGCAGTATTTT. Protein: CASSLLNADTQYF. Supplemented by reference TRBV7-2 and TRBJ2-3, the full variable domain reads GAGVSQSPSNKVTEKGKDVELRCDPISGHTALYWYRQSLGQGLEFLIYFQGNSAPDKSGLPSDRFSAERTGGSVSTLTIQRTQQEDSAVYLCASSLLNADTQYFGPGTRLTVL.

The V gene is TRBV19, the J gene TRBJ2-5, with TRBD1 matching 10 bases. With 6 bases clipped from V and 2 bases from J, the junction kept 3 bases outside the gene matches. CDR1 is LNHDA and CDR2 is SQIVND in the germline V gene (reference sequence). This CDR3 is built from 14 residues. CDR3 sequence (DNA): TGTGCCAGTAGACCGGACAGGGGGCAAGAGACCCAGTACTTC. It encodes CASRPDRGQETQYF.

V and J are TRBV15 and TRBJ1-1; 8 bases are a match to TRBD1. V lost 1 base and J lost 8; bases outside the gene matches: 18. The germline V gene has CDR1 LNHNV and CDR2 YYDKDF (reference sequence). The CDR3 has 18 amino acids. The CDR3 nucleotides are TGTGCCACCAGCAGAGTGGGCCAGGGGGCGCGCCCGGGTACCGAAGCTTTCTTT. Protein sequence: CATSRVGQGARPGTEAFF. Supplemented by reference TRBV15 and TRBJ1-1, the full variable domain reads DAMVIQNPRYQVTQFGKPVTLSCSQTLNHNVMYWYQQKSSQAPKLLFHYYDKDFNNEADTPDNFQSRRPNTSFCFLDIRSPGLGDTAMYLCATSRVGQGARPGTEAFFGQGTRLTVV.

This clone occurred once. The CDR3 DNA follows: TGTGCCACCCGATGGGGGGGAGGTGAGCAGTTCTTC. Its protein product is CATRWGGGEQFF. The J gene is TRBJ2-1, the V gene TRBV27; 7 bases match TRBD2. The CDR3 runs to 12 residues. CDR1 and CDR2 from the germline V gene are MNHEY and SMNVEV (reference sequence). J gave up 9 bases and V 10 bases, and 9 bases lay outside the gene matches.

The chain uses TRBV7-8 and TRBJ2-7, with 7 bases lining up with TRBD1. CDR1 is SGHVS, CDR2 FQNEAQ, per germline. The CDR3 spans 20 residues. The V and J ends lost 6 bases and 3 bases, in that order; junction bases with no gene match: 26. This chain's CDR3 is CASSRERGFRDRSALYEQYF. CDR3 nucleotide sequence: TGTGCCAGCAGTCGAGAGAGAGGGTTCAGGGACAGAAGTGCCCTCTACGAGCAGTACTTC.

The rearrangement links TRBV5-1 to TRBJ2-1; 12 bases are shared with TRBD1. Germline values: CDR1 SGHRS, CDR2 YFSETQ. The CDR3 length is 15 residues. V lost 7 bases and J lost 8; bases outside the gene matches: 10. This CDR3 is CASDELGTGGDEQFF. Written as DNA, the CDR3 is TGCGCCAGCGATGAACTCGGGACAGGGGGCGATGAGCAGTTCTTC.

The count of this clone is one. The V call is TRBV5-4, the J call TRBJ1-2; no firm D call. CDR3 size: 14 residues. Between the trimmed V and J ends, which lost 0 bases and 4 bases, there was a span of 10 bases. Germline loops: CDR1 SGHNT, CDR2 YYREEE (reference sequence). CDR3 sequence reads: CASSLAGGSYGYTF. CDR3 bases: TGTGCCAGCAGCTTGGCTGGCGGATCCTATGGCTACACCTTC.

This chain joins TRBV11-3 and TRBJ1-5, with D perhaps TRBD1 (5 bases). The V and J ends lost 0 bases and 9 bases respectively, with 9 bases between them. CDR3 length equals 13 residues. The germline V gene has CDR1 SGHNT and CDR2 YENEEA. CDR3 DNA sequence: TGTGCCAGCAGCTTAGACAGGGTCGGGCCCCAGCATTTT. This sequence encodes CASSLDRVGPQHF.

This rearrangement joins TRBV25-1 to TRBJ2-2, with D hard to call. Germline CDR1 is MGHDK and CDR2 is SYGVNS. The CDR3 is 14 amino acids. Trimming took off 4 bases at V and 1 base at J, with 7 bases between the two ends. CDR3 amino acids: CASSAQWNTGELFF. As DNA, the CDR3 is TGTGCCAGCAGTGCTCAGTGGAACACCGGGGAGCTGTTTTTT.

V usage is TRBV11-1 and J usage is TRBJ2-5, with 7 bases aligning to TRBD1. Judging by the DNA end, TRBJ2-7 fits better; the J call may be wrong. The CDR3 consists of 15 residues. Germline CDR1 and CDR2: SGHAT and FQDESV (reference sequence). As DNA, the CDR3 is TGTGCCAGCAGCTTAGTCTCCCAGGGGGCCTACGAGCAGTACTTC. Translating gives CASSLVSQGAYEQYF.

The chain employs TRBV9 and TRBJ2-2; tentatively, D is TRBD2 (6 bases). Germline lookup yields CDR1 SGDLS and CDR2 YYNGEE. V lost 0 bases and J lost 4, with 10 bases in between. The CDR3 spans 15 residues. The CDR3 here is CASSVEGLITGELFF. The CDR3 DNA follows: TGTGCCAGCAGCGTAGAGGGACTGATCACCGGGGAGCTGTTTTTT.

The genes are TRBV6-6 and TRBJ2-3; TRBD1 matches 10 bases. Germline lookup yields CDR1 MNHNY and CDR2 SVGAGI (reference sequence). The CDR3 length is 15 residues. V lost 8 bases and J lost 2; bases outside the gene matches: 7. The CDR3 nucleotides are TGTGCCAGCTGGGGGACAGGGGCTGCCACAGATACGCAGTATTTT. Its protein product is CASWGTGAATDTQYF.